This is a list of T cell receptor beta chains from one sample in a study of vaccination and CD4 T cells after COVID-19. For these TCRs, the target antigens are not known. TCRdb re-analysed the PCR reads in MiXCR, keeping a single row per CDR3 protein. The profile shows over 15,000 distinct CDR3 sequences, around 32% of them singletons. Sequencing was done on a sample of cultured CD4+ T cells from blood. The receptors come from a human donor with COVID-19. The CDR3 runs from the conserved cysteine through the conserved F or W. The D gene is left open where the match is weak. Clone size is not always given. Where it is, it says once, few, many or a class for expanded clones.

TRBJ1-5 NA NA TRBV10-1 CASSPVGRNQPQHF TGCGCCAGCAGCCCGGTGGGACGCAATCAGCCCCAGCATTTT
TRBJ2-4 few TRBD2 TRBV2 CASGGTTNIQYF TGTGCCAGCGGTGGGACTACCAACATTCAGTACTTC
TRBJ2-7 few TRBD1 TRBV6-1 CASSEPGQGPEQYF TGTGCCAGCAGTGAGCCGGGACAGGGTCCCGAGCAGTACTTC
TRBJ1-5 few NA TRBV2 CASSGSGGDSNQPQHF TGTGCCAGCAGTGGGAGTGGGGGCGACAGCAATCAGCCCCAGCATTTT
TRBJ1-2 few NA TRBV20-1 CSARPGVDDGYTF TGCAGTGCTAGGCCCGGGGTTGATGATGGCTACACCTTC
TRBJ2-7 few TRBD2 TRBV28 CASSFPGLAGHSYEQYF TGTGCCAGCAGTTTCCCGGGGCTAGCGGGTCACTCCTACGAGCAGTACTTC
TRBJ1-1 few NA TRBV29-1 CSVGPREAFF TGCAGCGTAGGACCCCGGGAAGCTTTCTTT
TRBJ1-2 NA NA TRBV12-3/TRBV12-4 CASSRLGDINYGYTF TGTGCCAGCAGCCGACTCGGGGATATTAACTATGGCTACACCTTC
TRBJ2-3 NA TRBD2 TRBV20-1 CSGLAGLEDTQYF TGCAGTGGACTAGCGGGGTTGGAAGATACGCAGTATTTT
TRBJ1-1 NA TRBD1 TRBV5-1 CASRDGTGEAFF TGCGCCAGCAGAGACGGGACAGGGGAAGCTTTCTTT
TRBJ1-1 NA NA TRBV18 CASSPGVPNTEAFF TGTGCCAGCTCACCAGGGGTTCCGAACACTGAAGCTTTCTTT
TRBJ1-2 few NA TRBV25-1 CASVGSPYGYTF TGTGCCAGCGTAGGCAGCCCATATGGCTACACCTTC
TRBJ2-5 few TRBD1 TRBV20-1 CSASSTGTAQETQYF TGCAGTGCCAGTTCGACCGGGACAGCACAAGAGACCCAGTACTTC
TRBJ2-5 NA NA TRBV19 CASSTGQGGTQYF TGTGCCAGTAGTACAGGACAAGGCGGGACCCAGTACTTC
TRBJ2-4 NA TRBD2 TRBV10-2 CASSDGFGGEAKNIQYF TGCGCCAGCAGTGATGGGTTTGGGGGGGAAGCCAAAAACATTCAGTACTTC
TRBJ1-2 NA TRBD1 TRBV12-3/TRBV12-4 CASTPGQGTYGYTF TGTGCCAGCACCCCAGGACAGGGGACCTATGGCTACACCTTC
TRBJ2-1 few NA TRBV10-1 CASSEWVTSGEQFF TGCGCCAGCAGTGAGTGGGTCACTTCAGGTGAGCAGTTCTTC
TRBJ2-1 NA TRBD1 TRBV7-9 CASSVGQGGYNEQFF TGTGCCAGCAGCGTCGGACAGGGAGGCTACAATGAGCAGTTCTTC
TRBJ1-1 few NA TRBV30 CAWSVQPGTEAFF TGTGCCTGGAGTGTACAGCCCGGGACTGAAGCTTTCTTT
TRBJ2-5 once NA TRBV19 CASSDETQYF TGTGCCAGTAGTGATGAGACCCAGTACTTC
TRBJ2-7 NA NA TRBV2 CASGGVFEYEQYF TGTGCCAGCGGCGGGGTGTTTGAATACGAGCAGTACTTC
TRBJ1-4 few TRBD1 TRBV6-1 CASRGTGVEKLFF TGTGCCAGCAGGGGGACAGGGGTTGAAAAACTGTTTTTT
TRBJ2-3 NA NA TRBV15 CATSRDDQSQYF TGTGCCACCAGCAGAGACGACCAGTCCCAGTATTTT
TRBJ2-3 few NA TRBV20-1 CSARAPPTDTQYF TGCAGTGCTAGAGCGCCTCCCACAGATACGCAGTATTTT
TRBJ1-1 NA NA TRBV20-1 CSARDRGRRNTEAFF TGCAGTGCTAGAGATCGCGGCAGGAGGAACACTGAAGCTTTCTTT
TRBJ1-2 NA NA TRBV19 CASRRTPEGYGYTF TGTGCCAGTAGGAGGACCCCCGAAGGGTATGGCTACACCTTC
TRBJ2-5 NA NA TRBV5-4 CASSATGLWETQYF TGTGCCAGCAGCGCAACGGGGTTATGGGAGACCCAGTACTTC
TRBJ2-3 NA TRBD2 TRBV7-3 CASSLAGGPEDTQYF TGTGCCAGCAGCTTAGCGGGGGGGCCGGAAGATACGCAGTATTTT
TRBJ2-7 few NA TRBV6-1 CASSESRGYEQYF TGTGCCAGCAGTGAGAGCCGGGGGTACGAGCAGTACTTC
TRBJ2-6 NA NA TRBV6-5 CASSLSGGGQSGANVLTF TGTGCCAGCAGTTTATCCGGTGGGGGCCAATCTGGGGCCAACGTCCTGACTTTC
TRBJ2-3 few NA TRBV15 CATSLFRGGSTDTQYF TGTGCCACCAGCTTGTTTCGTGGGGGTTCCACAGATACGCAGTATTTT
TRBJ1-5 NA NA TRBV28 CASSRPGTDHQPQHF TGTGCCAGCAGTCGACCCGGGACGGACCATCAGCCCCAGCATTTT
TRBJ1-1 NA NA TRBV6-2/TRBV6-3 CASSYDPGQRDFF TGTGCCAGCAGTTACGATCCCGGGCAGAGGGATTTCTTT
TRBJ1-5 NA NA TRBV19 CASIGAGASQPQHF TGTGCCAGTATTGGGGCAGGAGCAAGTCAGCCCCAGCATTTT
TRBJ2-1 NA TRBD2 TRBV6-4 CASSDSGLAGGSRQFF TGTGCCAGCAGTGACTCTGGTCTAGCGGGGGGCTCACGGCAGTTCTTC
TRBJ1-6 NA NA TRBV14 CASSQILGSSPLHF TGTGCCAGCAGCCAAATCTTGGGGAGCTCACCCCTCCACTTT
TRBJ1-1 few NA TRBV20-1 CSALRSDAGAFF TGCAGTGCTCTCCGGTCGGACGCAGGAGCTTTCTTT
TRBJ2-3 few TRBD1 TRBV7-9 CASSLRQGSTDTQYF TGTGCCAGCAGCTTAAGACAGGGGAGCACAGATACGCAGTATTTT
TRBJ2-7 NA TRBD1 TRBV20-1 CSATRDSSYEQYF TGCAGTGCTACCCGGGACAGCTCCTACGAGCAGTACTTC
TRBJ1-6 few NA TRBV11-2 CASSLLGSSNSALHF TGTGCCAGCAGCTTATTAGGCAGTTCTAATTCGGCCCTCCACTTT
TRBJ2-7 few TRBD1 TRBV6-1 CASRGHRGQRDEQYF TGTGCCAGCAGAGGACACAGGGGGCAAAGGGACGAGCAGTACTTC
TRBJ2-1 NA TRBD1 TRBV7-2 CASTRDSAEQFF TGTGCCAGCACCCGGGACAGCGCTGAGCAGTTCTTC
TRBJ2-7 NA TRBD1 TRBV12-3/TRBV12-4 CASRAETGSYEQYF TGTGCCAGCAGGGCCGAGACAGGGTCCTACGAGCAGTACTTC
TRBJ2-7 NA NA TRBV7-2 CASSLAGGQYF TGTGCCAGCAGCTTAGCGGGGGGGCAGTACTTC
TRBJ1-1 few NA TRBV10-1 CASSETGRTEAFF TGCGCCAGCAGTGAGACAGGGCGGACTGAAGCTTTCTTT
TRBJ2-5 NA TRBD2 TRBV7-2 CASSLQRGGRGETQYF TGTGCCAGCAGCTTGCAGCGGGGGGGCCGAGGGGAGACCCAGTACTTC
TRBJ2-2 NA NA TRBV25-1 CASGSTTGELFF TGTGCCAGCGGGTCAACCACCGGGGAGCTGTTTTTT
TRBJ2-3 NA TRBD2 TRBV7-4 CASSVASGRTDTQYF TGTGCCAGCAGCGTAGCGTCCGGGAGGACAGATACGCAGTATTTT